This T cell receptor (beta chain) was found in a study of T cells after yellow fever vaccination. The CDR3 covers 14 residues. V lost 6 bases to trimming and J lost 3 bases, with 15 bases between them. Germline V lookup: CDR1 MNHNS, CDR2 SASEGT. TCRdb itself ran the 5' RACE reads through MiXCR, one entry per CDR3 protein. The sample holds hundreds of thousands of distinct CDR3 sequences, over 9% seen once. This clonotype was recorded a few times. This sequence was found in a man aged 30 to 45 who received the YFV17D yellow fever vaccine. The rearrangement uses TRBV6-1 and TRBJ2-7; a weak D match, TRBD1 (5 bases). The sample in question was PBMCs, obtained on the day of the yellow fever booster vaccination. The CDR3 region is CASRGLGSRYEQYF. The CDR3 DNA follows: TGTGCCAGCAGGGGGCTGGGGTCACGCTACGAGCAGTACTTC.